Listed below are T cell receptor beta chains from one sample, sequenced in a study of cytomegalovirus exposure and HLA in healthy donors. Method: immunoSEQ multiplex PCR; TCRdb's copy keeps in-frame clones and lacks some. Of 100,000 or so clones listed, around three quarters are singletons. The sequenced sample consisted of PBMCs. The receptors come from a man aged 30 to 45 in good health and CMV-seropositive. The CDR3 runs from the conserved cysteine through the conserved F or W. Fields, in order: D gene, J gene, clone size, V gene, CDR3 DNA, CDR3 protein. The D gene is left open where the match is weak. Part of the rows lack a size; the others show once, few, many or a class for expanded clones.

D gene: TRBD2; J gene: TRBJ2-5; clone size: -; V gene: TRBV29-1; CDR3 DNA: TGCAGCGTTGGAAGGTCTAGCGGGACCCGAGAGACCCAGTACTTC; CDR3 protein: CSVGRSSGTRETQYF
D gene: TRBD2; J gene: TRBJ2-3; clone size: few; V gene: TRBV5-6; CDR3 DNA: TGTGCCAGCAGCTACCCCAGGCGACTAGCGGGCGCAGATACGCAGTATTTT; CDR3 protein: CASSYPRRLAGADTQYF
D gene: TRBD1; J gene: TRBJ1-5; clone size: -; V gene: TRBV6-1; CDR3 DNA: TGTGCCACCATACAGGGGAAGTATGGCAATCAGCCCCAGCATTTT; CDR3 protein: CATIQGKYGNQPQHF
D gene: TRBD2; J gene: TRBJ2-5; clone size: -; V gene: TRBV13; CDR3 DNA: TGTGCCAGCAGCCAGGGACTAGCGGGGACCCAGTACTTC; CDR3 protein: CASSQGLAGTQYF
D gene: -; J gene: TRBJ2-7; clone size: -; V gene: TRBV28; CDR3 DNA: TGTGCCAGCAGTTTAGGGGCGCGAGAGCAGTACTTC; CDR3 protein: CASSLGAREQYF
D gene: TRBD1; J gene: TRBJ2-5; clone size: -; V gene: TRBV6-6; CDR3 DNA: TGTGCCACCTTTCTCTCCGGGACAGGAGAGACCCAGTACTTC; CDR3 protein: CATFLSGTGETQYF
D gene: -; J gene: TRBJ2-3; clone size: -; V gene: TRBV4-1; CDR3 DNA: TGCGCCAGCAGCCATCTTTTCGTCACAGCTAGCACAGATACGCAGTATTTT; CDR3 protein: CASSHLFVTASTDTQYF
D gene: TRBD1; J gene: TRBJ1-6; clone size: -; V gene: TRBV19; CDR3 DNA: TGTGCCAGTAGTATGACGGGACAGAATTCACCCCTCCACTTT; CDR3 protein: CASSMTGQNSPLHF
D gene: -; J gene: TRBJ1-5; clone size: -; V gene: TRBV27; CDR3 DNA: TGTGCCAGCAGCACAGTCGGCAATCAGCCCCAGCATTTT; CDR3 protein: CASSTVGNQPQHF
D gene: -; J gene: TRBJ1-4; clone size: -; V gene: TRBV6-1; CDR3 DNA: TGTGCCAGCAGTGAGAAGGCCGCCGGGAGCGAAAAACTGTTTTTT; CDR3 protein: CASSEKAAGSEKLFF
D gene: -; J gene: TRBJ1-5; clone size: few; V gene: TRBV6-1; CDR3 DNA: TGTGCCAGCAGTGTGGCAGAATATAGCAATCAGCCCCAGCATTTT; CDR3 protein: CASSVAEYSNQPQHF
D gene: TRBD1; J gene: TRBJ2-1; clone size: once; V gene: TRBV7-9; CDR3 DNA: TGTGCCAGCAGCCTCGACAGGGTGTTTGAGGAGCAGTTCTTC; CDR3 protein: CASSLDRVFEEQFF
D gene: TRBD1; J gene: TRBJ2-5; clone size: -; V gene: TRBV4-3; CDR3 DNA: TGCGCCAGCAGCCACCCACGAACCGGGACAGGGTCTCAGACCCAGTACTTC; CDR3 protein: CASSHPRTGTGSQTQYF
D gene: TRBD2; J gene: TRBJ2-7; clone size: -; V gene: TRBV28; CDR3 DNA: TGTGCCAGCAGTCCTCATAGCGGGAGGGCCTCCTACGAGCAGTACTTC; CDR3 protein: CASSPHSGRASYEQYF
D gene: TRBD1; J gene: TRBJ1-4; clone size: -; V gene: TRBV5-6; CDR3 DNA: TGTGCCAGCAGCATCGGACAGGAAGAAAAACTGTTTTTT; CDR3 protein: CASSIGQEEKLFF
D gene: -; J gene: TRBJ2-2; clone size: -; V gene: TRBV11-2; CDR3 DNA: TGTGCCAGCAGCCCCCGGGGGCTCGCGGGGGTTTCGAACACCGGGGAGCTGTTTTTT; CDR3 protein: CASSPRGLAGVSNTGELFF
D gene: -; J gene: TRBJ2-5; clone size: -; V gene: TRBV30; CDR3 DNA: TGTGCCTGGAGTGAAGTGTCCGCCGGGACCCAGTACTTC; CDR3 protein: CAWSEVSAGTQYF
D gene: -; J gene: TRBJ1-5; clone size: few; V gene: TRBV28; CDR3 DNA: TGTGCCAGCAGCCGGGCCGGGACTAGAAGCAATCAGCCCCAGCATTTT; CDR3 protein: CASSRAGTRSNQPQHF
D gene: -; J gene: TRBJ2-7; clone size: -; V gene: TRBV5-1; CDR3 DNA: TGCGCCAGCAGCTCCTTGGGGGGGGCGACCTACGAGCAGTACTTC; CDR3 protein: CASSSLGGATYEQYF
D gene: -; J gene: TRBJ2-5; clone size: -; V gene: TRBV7-2; CDR3 DNA: TGTGCCAGCAGCTTCTCCGGGAGACAAGAGACCCAGTACTTC; CDR3 protein: CASSFSGRQETQYF
D gene: -; J gene: TRBJ2-2; clone size: -; V gene: TRBV27; CDR3 DNA: TGTGCCAGCAGAGACCACGGGGCGAACACCGGGGAGCTGTTTTTT; CDR3 protein: CASRDHGANTGELFF
D gene: -; J gene: TRBJ1-1; clone size: once; V gene: TRBV7-9; CDR3 DNA: TGTGCCAGCAGCGCAACAGCGGCCACATGGAACACTGAAGCTTTCTTT; CDR3 protein: CASSATAATWNTEAFF
D gene: -; J gene: TRBJ1-6; clone size: medium-sized; V gene: TRBV19; CDR3 DNA: TGTGCCAGTAGTGGGGGGTTACATAATTCACCCCTCCACTTT; CDR3 protein: CASSGGLHNSPLHF
D gene: TRBD2; J gene: TRBJ2-2; clone size: -; V gene: TRBV7-9; CDR3 DNA: TGTTCCAGCAGCGCTCTAGCGGTGAGGGAGGAGCTGTTTTTT; CDR3 protein: CSSSALAVREELFF
D gene: TRBD1; J gene: TRBJ1-1; clone size: -; V gene: TRBV7-2; CDR3 DNA: TGTGCCAGCAGCCGACAGGGTACGAACACTGAAGCTTTCTTT; CDR3 protein: CASSRQGTNTEAFF
D gene: TRBD2; J gene: TRBJ2-1; clone size: -; V gene: TRBV9; CDR3 DNA: TGTGCCAGCAGCGACCTTCTAGCGGGCAGTGAGCAGTTCTTC; CDR3 protein: CASSDLLAGSEQFF
D gene: -; J gene: TRBJ2-7; clone size: -; V gene: TRBV4-3; CDR3 DNA: TGCGCCAGCAGCCAAGAAGCCAACTACGAGCAGTACTTC; CDR3 protein: CASSQEANYEQYF
D gene: TRBD1; J gene: TRBJ1-2; clone size: -; V gene: TRBV11-1; CDR3 DNA: TGTGCCAGCAGCCGAGGACAGGCAAACTATGGCTACACCTTC; CDR3 protein: CASSRGQANYGYTF
D gene: TRBD1; J gene: TRBJ1-2; clone size: -; V gene: TRBV30; CDR3 DNA: TGTGCCTGGAGTCCGACACAGGGGTCGTTTTCATATGGCTACACCTTC; CDR3 protein: CAWSPTQGSFSYGYTF
D gene: -; J gene: TRBJ2-1; clone size: once; V gene: TRBV11-2; CDR3 DNA: TGTGCCAGCAGCCACTCACGCCGGGGGAGCAATGAGCAGTTCTTC; CDR3 protein: CASSHSRRGSNEQFF
D gene: -; J gene: TRBJ2-1; clone size: -; V gene: TRBV6-5; CDR3 DNA: TGTGCCAGCAGTTACACGGGCAATGAGCAGTTCTTC; CDR3 protein: CASSYTGNEQFF
D gene: -; J gene: TRBJ1-6; clone size: -; V gene: TRBV2; CDR3 DNA: TGTGCCAGCAGTGAGGCCAGGGCGAATTCACCCCTCCACTTT; CDR3 protein: CASSEARANSPLHF
D gene: -; J gene: TRBJ2-7; clone size: -; V gene: TRBV5-6; CDR3 DNA: TGTGCCAGCAGCTTAAAAGGGGTCGAGCAGTACTTC; CDR3 protein: CASSLKGVEQYF
D gene: -; J gene: TRBJ1-2; clone size: once; V gene: TRBV2; CDR3 DNA: TGTGCCAGCAGACAGGATGGCTACACCTTC; CDR3 protein: CASRQDGYTF
D gene: -; J gene: TRBJ2-6; clone size: -; V gene: TRBV5-6; CDR3 DNA: TGTGCCAGCAGCTTAACAGGGTCTGGGGCCAACGTCCTGACTTTC; CDR3 protein: CASSLTGSGANVLTF
D gene: -; J gene: TRBJ1-3; clone size: few; V gene: TRBV30; CDR3 DNA: TGTGCCTGGAGTGTATTACGGCAGAGAGGGGGAAACACCATATATTTT; CDR3 protein: CAWSVLRQRGGNTIYF
D gene: -; J gene: TRBJ1-1; clone size: -; V gene: TRBV5-1; CDR3 DNA: TGCGCCAGCAGCCTTATCTTGGGACAAACTGAAGCTTTCTTT; CDR3 protein: CASSLILGQTEAFF
D gene: -; J gene: TRBJ1-4; clone size: -; V gene: TRBV28; CDR3 DNA: TGTGCCAGCAGTTTAGTCCCCGGCAGGGAATTGCCAACTAATGAAAAACTGTTTTTT; CDR3 protein: CASSLVPGRELPTNEKLFF
D gene: TRBD2; J gene: TRBJ2-5; clone size: few; V gene: TRBV5-1; CDR3 DNA: TGCGCCAGCAGCCCGGGACTAGCGGGGGTGTGGGAGACCCAGTACTTC; CDR3 protein: CASSPGLAGVWETQYF
D gene: -; J gene: TRBJ2-3; clone size: -; V gene: TRBV5-1; CDR3 DNA: TGCGCCAGCAGCTTGGCAAGTACGGGACTCCAGGATACGCAGTATTTT; CDR3 protein: CASSLASTGLQDTQYF
D gene: TRBD1; J gene: TRBJ1-2; clone size: -; V gene: TRBV7-9; CDR3 DNA: TGTGCCAGCAGCTCGCAGGTGGCAGGGGGTTATGGCTACACCTTC; CDR3 protein: CASSSQVAGGYGYTF